A single sample gave rise to the 30 T cell receptor beta chains below, sequenced in a study of molecular identifiers for immune sequencing clone quantification. TCRdb re-called the PCR reads through MiXCR, storing one row per CDR3 protein. The repertoire holds 40,000 to 45,000 distinct CDR3 sequences, with approximately 25% as singletons. Sequenced: naive CD8+ T cells from blood, with Jurkat cell RNA spiked in. As to subset: FACS-sorted CD8+CD4-CCR7+CD45RA+ naive T cells. These receptors were taken from a human donor in good health. Some libraries in this study had Jurkat cell RNA spiked in.

This clonotype was counted many times. V and J are TRBV7-2 and TRBJ1-1; D unclear. The CDR3 is made up of 12 amino acids. CDR1 is SGHTA and CDR2 is FQGNSA in the germline V gene. The ends were cut back, 3 bases at V and 4 bases at J, with 6 bases in the middle. The CDR3 region is CASSFFGTEAFF. For the CDR3, the DNA is TGTGCCAGCAGCTTCTTCGGCACTGAAGCTTTCTTT. Using reference TRBV7-2 and TRBJ1-1 for the parts outside the CDR3, the full variable domain is GAGVSQSPSNKVTEKGKDVELRCDPISGHTALYWYRQSLGQGLEFLIYFQGNSAPDKSGLPSDRFSAERTGGSVSTLTIQRTQQEDSAVYLCASSFFGTEAFFGQGTRLTVV.

J is TRBJ2-7 and V is TRBV5-6; 8 bases are a match to TRBD2. The germline V gene encodes CDR1 SGHDT and CDR2 YYEEEE. This CDR3 contains 17 residues. The CDR3 DNA reads as TGTCCCCGCAGCTCGGGGGGGTGGGGGTGGAATACCTACGAGCAGTACTTC. Protein: CPRSSGGWGWNTYEQYF. Drawing the rest from reference TRBV5-6 and TRBJ2-7, the complete variable domain is DAGVTQSPTHLIKTRGQQVTLRCSPKSGHDTVSWYQQALGQGPQFIFQYYEEEERQRGNFPDRFSGHQFPNYSSELNVNALLLGDSALYLCPRSSGGWGWNTYEQYFGPGTRLTVT.

This clonotype was seen at least ten times. V is TRBV12-3 or TRBV12-4 and J is TRBJ2-5; 7 bases are a match to TRBD2. CDR3 length: 14 amino acids. V gave up 3 bases and J gave up 2 bases; unmatched junction bases: 3. The DNA of the CDR3 is TGTGCCAGCAGTTTGCTTAGCGGGCAAGAGACCCAGTACTTC. This encodes CASSLLSGQETQYF.

This clonotype was detected a few times. Its ends do not fully match the called genes, so a read error is possible. The genes are TRBV27 and TRBJ2-1; 10 bases map to TRBD2. This CDR3 has 15 amino acids. In germline, CDR1 is MNHEY, CDR2 SMNVEV (reference sequence). CDR3 coding DNA: TGTGCCAGCAGTTCCAAGCGGGAGGGTTACAATAAGCAGTTCTTC. This translates into CASSSKREGYNKQFF.

Ten or more counts support this clonotype. The rearrangement joins TRBV7-2 to TRBJ1-5; D call uncertain. V was cut by 0 bases and J by 7 bases, with 13 bases left in between. Germline V gene lookup returns CDR1 SGHTA and CDR2 FQGNSA. CDR3 length: 15 amino acids. CDR3 sequence reads: CASSLAGGAGQPQHF. CDR3 nucleotides: TGTGCCAGCAGCTTAGCAGGTGGAGCCGGCCAGCCCCAGCATTTT. The complete variable domain, with remaining parts taken from reference TRBV7-2 and TRBJ1-5, reads GAGVSQSPSNKVTEKGKDVELRCDPISGHTALYWYRQSLGQGLEFLIYFQGNSAPDKSGLPSDRFSAERTGGSVSTLTIQRTQQEDSAVYLCASSLAGGAGQPQHFGDGTRLSIL.

J is TRBJ1-4 and V is TRBV5-3, with a weak D call TRBD1 (5 bases). TRBV5-3 has ORF status, its function being uncertain. There are 15 residues in the CDR3. The V and J ends lost 8 bases and 4 bases respectively, with 18 bases between them. In nucleotides, the CDR3 is TGTGCCAGCAGCGATCGGGGGTCGAGTAATGAAAAACTGTTTTTT. This gives the protein CASSDRGSSNEKLFF.

This clonotype was recorded only once. One base away lies a much larger clone, so this may be a sequencing read error. The V gene is TRBV6-5, the J gene TRBJ1-4; D unresolved. The germline V gene encodes CDR1 MNHEY and CDR2 SVGAGI. The CDR3 is made up of 17 amino acids. The CDR3 coding sequence is TGTGCCAGCAGTTACACCAACGTCGGTGCAACTAATGAAAAACTGATTTTT. Translated, it gives CASSYTNVGATNEKLIF.

This clonotype showed up many times. V is TRBV4-2 and J is TRBJ2-3, with 8 bases fitting TRBD2. Trimming cost V 1 base and J 1 base; bases outside gene matches: 1. CDR1 is LGHNA, CDR2 YNFKEQ, per germline. The CDR3 loop spans 15 amino acids. As DNA, the CDR3 is TGTGCCAGCAGCCAAGCGGGAGGGGGCACAGATACGCAGTATTTT. Its protein product is CASSQAGGGTDTQYF.

A remark on this clonotype: A read error may be the cause here, since a much bigger clone is one base away. Lacking the conserved final phenylalanine or tryptophan, this CDR3 likely reflects a read error. This rearrangement joins TRBV4-1 to TRBJ1-4; TRBD1 might be the D (5 bases). Germline CDR1 is MGHRA and CDR2 is YSYEKL. V was trimmed by 2 bases and J by 5 bases, leaving 12 bases between them. This CDR3 is 15 amino acids long. CDR3 protein: CASSQQGITNEKLFY. The CDR3 nucleotides read TGCGCCAGCAGCCAACAGGGAATAACCAATGAAAAACTGTTTTAT.

This clonotype was observed many times. The chain couples TRBV4-3 to TRBJ2-7; 10 bases are shared with TRBD1. From germline, CDR1 is LGHNA and CDR2 YSLEER. CDR3 length: 14 residues. The trim removed 4 bases at V and 3 bases at J, leaving 3 bases unmatched. The CDR3 sequence: CASSRGQGGYEQYF. CDR3 sequence (DNA): TGCGCCAGCAGCCGAGGACAGGGGGGCTACGAGCAGTACTTC.

This clonotype was counted at least ten times. The chain uses TRBV3-1 and TRBJ2-2; unclear D gene. Germline V gene data show CDR1 as LGHDT and CDR2 as YNNKEL (reference sequence). CDR3 length equals 15 residues. Trimming removed 0 bases from V and 6 bases from J, with 11 bases in between. The CDR3 nucleotides are TGTGCCAGCAGCCAAGAGTACCTAAACCCCGGGGAGCTGTTTTTT. This sequence encodes CASSQEYLNPGELFF.

The table lists this clonotype with many counts. This chain uses TRBV5-4 with TRBJ2-1, with D tentatively TRBD2 (5 bases). Trimming removed 2 bases at V and 6 bases at J, with 21 bases between. Germline-derived CDR1 and CDR2 are SGHNT and YYREEE (reference sequence). The CDR3 loop spans 17 amino acids. Here the CDR3 DNA reads TGTGCCAGCAGCTTCGTGGGGTCTAGCCAACACAGCAATGAGCAGTTCTTC. It specifies CASSFVGSSQHSNEQFF.

This clonotype was observed a handful of times. The chain uses TRBV5-1 and TRBJ2-7; D is undetermined. This CDR3 contains 15 residues. The V and J ends lost 1 base and 3 bases respectively, with 14 bases between them. Germline values: CDR1 SGHRS, CDR2 YFSETQ. CDR3 DNA sequence: TGCGCCAGCAGCTTGAGCTCCACCGGCAGCTACGAGCAGTACTTC. Translation gives CASSLSSTGSYEQYF. Drawing the rest from reference TRBV5-1 and TRBJ2-7, the complete variable domain is KAGVTQTPRYLIKTRGQQVTLSCSPISGHRSVSWYQQTPGQGLQFLFEYFSETQRNKGNFPGRFSGRQFSNSRSEMNVSTLELGDSALYLCASSLSSTGSYEQYFGPGTRLTVT.

Turning to this clonotype: Being one base from a much bigger clone, this may be a read error. The CDR3, as DNA: TGTGCCTGGAGCGAAAACCACAATTACGAGCAGTACTTC. Translating it yields CAWSENHNYEQYF. The chain couples TRBV30 to TRBJ2-7, with unresolved D. Germline loops: CDR1 GTSNPN, CDR2 SVGIG (reference sequence). The CDR3 consists of 13 residues. The ends were cut back, 3 bases at V and 4 bases at J, with 13 bases in the middle.

CDR3 loop: CASSSWGQGSDQPQHF. DNA for the CDR3: TGTGCCAGCAGTTCATGGGGACAGGGGTCCGATCAGCCCCAGCATTTT. The chain uses TRBV27 and TRBJ1-5, with 10 bases lining up with TRBD1. Unmatched junction bases numbered 8, after V lost 4 bases and J lost 5 bases. Germline values: CDR1 MNHEY, CDR2 SMNVEV (reference sequence). This CDR3 contains 16 residues.

This clonotype was counted ten times or more. This chain connects TRBV10-3 to TRBJ2-7; D is perhaps TRBD2 (5 bases). Trimming took off 2 bases at V and 3 bases at J, with 20 bases between the two ends. Germline CDR1 ENHRY, CDR2 SYGVKD. This CDR3 spans 17 amino acids. CDR3 sequence (DNA): TGTGCCATCAGTGAGCCCGGAGTGGGTAGCGTAAGCTACGAGCAGTACTTC. Translating it yields CAISEPGVGSVSYEQYF.

The sample holds many counts of this clonotype. This CDR3 is CASMRDYSYNEQFF. CDR3 nucleotides: TGTGCCAGCATGAGGGATTACTCCTACAATGAGCAGTTCTTC. This chain links TRBV2 with TRBJ2-1; TRBD2 is a possible D gene (5 bases). This CDR3 region has 14 residues. With 7 bases removed from V and 0 bases from J, the gap between germline ends came to 10 bases. Germline V CDR1 and CDR2: SNHLY, FYNNEI. The full variable domain, rest sourced from reference TRBV2 and TRBJ2-1, is EPEVTQTPSHQVTQMGQEVILRCVPISNHLYFYWYRQILGQKVEFLVSFYNNEISEKSEIFDDQFSVERPDGSNFTLKIRSTKLEDSAMYFCASMRDYSYNEQFFGPGTRLTVL.

Remarks on this clonotype: Because it lacks the conserved phenylalanine or tryptophan at the end, this CDR3 is likely a read error. The limits of the CDR3 on the DNA are not certain, so only TCRdb's listed CDR3 is given. This chain links TRBV19 with TRBJ2-1; the table names TRBD2, a call not compared with the DNA. CDR1 and CDR2 from the germline V gene are LNHDA and SQIVND (reference sequence). The CDR3 adds up to 15 amino acids, both ends counted. The CDR3 reads CASSPSGGPYNEQIY.

This clonotype was picked up many times. This chain connects TRBV27 to TRBJ1-5; no firm D call. CDR1 and CDR2 from the germline V gene are MNHEY and SMNVEV (reference sequence). The V and J ends lost 2 bases and 0 bases respectively, with 8 bases between them. This CDR3 region has 15 residues. CDR3 amino acids: CASSLMGNSNQPQHF. Written as DNA, the CDR3 is TGTGCCAGCAGTTTAATGGGAAATAGCAATCAGCCCCAGCATTTT.

This clonotype came up many times. The chain recombines TRBV6-5 with TRBJ2-3; TRBD1 matches at 8 bases. CDR1 and CDR2 (germline): MNHEY, SVGAGI. The CDR3 contains 15 residues. After removal of 2 bases from V and 2 bases from J, the junction contained 3 bases not matched to a gene. CDR3 in amino acids: CASSYDRGFTDTQYF. In nucleotides, the CDR3 is TGTGCCAGCAGTTACGACAGGGGATTCACAGATACGCAGTATTTT.

This clonotype has just a few counts. The chain joins TRBV12-3 or TRBV12-4 to TRBJ2-1; 7 bases fit TRBD1. The CDR3 runs to 14 residues. Trimming at V came to 6 bases and at J to 0 bases, leaving 2 bases not matched to a gene. In DNA, the CDR3 is TGTGCCAGCAGGACAGGGAGCTCCTACAATGAGCAGTTCTTC. This codes for CASRTGSSYNEQFF.

The V gene is TRBV6-6, the J gene TRBJ2-1; 7 bases align to TRBD2. J lost 7 bases, V lost 4 bases, and 4 bases had no gene match. Germline V CDR1 and CDR2: MNHNY, SVGAGI (reference sequence). This CDR3 has 13 residues. In DNA form, the CDR3 reads TGTGCCAGCAGTTGGAGCGGGGAGAATGAGCAGTTCTTC. It codes for CASSWSGENEQFF.

This sequence joins TRBV29-1 and TRBJ2-7, with 10 positions matching TRBD2. V was pared by 2 bases and J by 1 base, with 5 bases of the junction left unmatched. The CDR3 is 15 amino acids. The germline gives CDR1 SQVTM, CDR2 ANQGSEA. The CDR3 region is CSVESQREGSYEQYF. In nucleotides, the CDR3 is TGCAGCGTTGAAAGCCAGCGGGAGGGATCCTACGAGCAGTACTTC.

This clonotype was picked up many times. The chain links TRBV4-1 to TRBJ1-2; D gene ambiguous. Germline CDR1 is MGHRA and CDR2 is YSYEKL. V lost 0 bases to trimming and J lost 7 bases, with 15 bases between them. This CDR3 has 15 residues. The CDR3 loop reads CASSQDLGGFFGYTF. In DNA form, the CDR3 reads TGCGCCAGCAGCCAAGATCTAGGAGGTTTTTTTGGCTACACCTTC.

With respect to this clonotype: A much larger clone is a single base away; this may be a read error. The V gene is TRBV20-1, the J gene TRBJ1-2; no clear D. This CDR3 is 11 amino acids long. CDR1 DFQATT and CDR2 SNEGSKA come from the germline V gene (reference sequence). CDR3 DNA: TGCAGTACTAGAGAACGCTATGGCTACACCTTC. Its protein is CSTRERYGYTF.

In this sample, this clonotype turned up a few times. This chain joins TRBV3-1 and TRBJ2-2; TRBD1 is a possible D gene (5 bases). V was clipped by 0 bases and J by 3 bases, with 17 bases between them. Germline loops: CDR1 LGHDT, CDR2 YNNKEL (reference sequence). The CDR3 is 18 amino acids. CDR3 in DNA: TGTGCCAGCAGCCAAGATCATGGTCCCGACAGATACACCGGGGAGCTGTTTTTT. Amino acids: CASSQDHGPDRYTGELFF.

This clonotype has a count of ten or more. The V and J genes are TRBV4-2 and TRBJ2-3; D may be TRBD2 (5 bases). This CDR3 comprises 15 residues. The germline CDR1 and CDR2 sequences are LGHNA and YNFKEQ. Trimming cost V 1 base and J 2 bases, with 10 bases left between them. CDR3 loop: CASSQGSGYTDTQYF. As DNA, the CDR3 is TGTGCCAGCAGCCAAGGGTCGGGGTACACAGATACGCAGTATTTT.

This clonotype was recorded many times. The rearrangement uses TRBV29-1 and TRBJ1-1; tentatively, D is TRBD1 (6 bases). Germline V gives CDR1 SQVTM, CDR2 ANQGSEA. The germline V and J ends were trimmed by 4 bases and 8 bases, with 14 bases remaining between them. The CDR3 runs 12 residues. CDR3 nucleotides: TGCAGCGTTGCCGTTGGGGGGCCCGAAGCTTTCTTT. Protein sequence: CSVAVGGPEAFF. Together with reference TRBV29-1 and TRBJ1-1, the CDR3 gives the full variable domain: SAVISQKPSRDICQRGTSLTIQCQVDSQVTMMFWYRQQPGQSLTLIATANQGSEATYESGFVIDKFPISRPNLTFSTLTVSNMSPEDSSIYLCSVAVGGPEAFFGQGTRLTVV.

About this clonotype itself: This may arise from a read error, as a much more abundant clone is one base away. The chain combines TRBV28 with TRBJ1-6; TRBD1 is a possible D gene (5 bases). The length of the CDR3 is 18 residues. V lost 1 base, J lost 7 bases, and 20 bases lay in between. Looked up from germline, CDR1 is MDHEN and CDR2 is SYDVKM. The CDR3 sequence: CASSLSTDGALGNSPLHF. The CDR3 DNA follows: TGTGCCAGCAGTTTATCAACCGACGGGGCTTTAGGGAATTCACCCCTCCACTTT.

This clonotype was detected a few times. The rearrangement joins TRBV12-3 or TRBV12-4 to TRBJ2-3, with D uncertain. V lost 3 bases to trimming and J lost 2 bases, with 9 bases between them. The CDR3 length is 14 residues. The CDR3 loop reads CASSFLVVTDTQYF. CDR3 in DNA: TGTGCCAGCAGTTTCTTAGTGGTCACAGATACGCAGTATTTT.